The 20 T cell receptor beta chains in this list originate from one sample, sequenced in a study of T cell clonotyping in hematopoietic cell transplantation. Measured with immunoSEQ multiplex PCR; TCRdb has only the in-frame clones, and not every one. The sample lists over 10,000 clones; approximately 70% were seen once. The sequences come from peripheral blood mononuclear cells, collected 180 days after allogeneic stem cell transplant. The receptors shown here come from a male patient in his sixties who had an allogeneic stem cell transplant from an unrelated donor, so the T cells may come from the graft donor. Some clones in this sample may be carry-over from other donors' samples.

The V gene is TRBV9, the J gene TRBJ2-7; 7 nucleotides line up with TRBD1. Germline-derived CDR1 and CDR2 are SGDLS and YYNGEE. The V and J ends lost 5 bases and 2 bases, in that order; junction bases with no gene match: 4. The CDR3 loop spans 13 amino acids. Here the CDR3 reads CASSAGTAYEQYF. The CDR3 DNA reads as TGTGCCAGCAGTGCCGGGACAGCCTACGAGCAGTACTTC.

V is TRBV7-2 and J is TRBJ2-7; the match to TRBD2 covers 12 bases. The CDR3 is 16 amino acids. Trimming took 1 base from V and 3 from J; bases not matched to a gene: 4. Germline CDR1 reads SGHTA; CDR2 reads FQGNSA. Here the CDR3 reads CASSLVGLAGRYEQYF. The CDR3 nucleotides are TGTGCCAGCAGCTTAGTCGGACTAGCGGGGCGCTACGAGCAGTACTTC.

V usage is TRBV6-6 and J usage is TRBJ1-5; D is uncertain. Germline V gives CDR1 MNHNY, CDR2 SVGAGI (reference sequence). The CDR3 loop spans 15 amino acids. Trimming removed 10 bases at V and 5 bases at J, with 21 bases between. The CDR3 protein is CATLRRLSSDQPQHF. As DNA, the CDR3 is TGTGCCACCCTCAGGCGCTTATCCTCGGATCAGCCCCAGCATTTT.

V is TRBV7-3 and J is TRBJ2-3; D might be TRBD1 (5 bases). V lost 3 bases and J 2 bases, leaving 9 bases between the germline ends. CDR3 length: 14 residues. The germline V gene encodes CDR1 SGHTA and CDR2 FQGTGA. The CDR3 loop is CASSLGPNTDTQYF. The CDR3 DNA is TGTGCCAGCAGCTTGGGGCCCAACACAGATACGCAGTATTTT. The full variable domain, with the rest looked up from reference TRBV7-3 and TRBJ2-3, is GAGVSQTPSNKVTEKGKYVELRCDPISGHTALYWYRQSLGQGPEFLIYFQGTGAADDSGLPNDRFFAVRPEGSVSTLKIQRTERGDSAVYLCASSLGPNTDTQYFGPGTRLTVL.

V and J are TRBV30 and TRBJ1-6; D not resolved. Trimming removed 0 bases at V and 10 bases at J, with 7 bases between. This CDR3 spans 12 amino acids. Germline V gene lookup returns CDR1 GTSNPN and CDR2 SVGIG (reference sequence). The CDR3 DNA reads TGTGCCTGGAGTGTCGTCTCCTCACCCCTCCACTTT. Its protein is CAWSVVSSPLHF. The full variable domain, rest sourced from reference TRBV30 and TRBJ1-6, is SQTIHQWPATLVQPVGSPLSLECTVEGTSNPNLYWYRQAAGRGLQLLFYSVGIGQISSEVPQNLSASRPQDRQFILSSKKLLLSDSGFYLCAWSVVSSPLHFGNGTRLTVT.

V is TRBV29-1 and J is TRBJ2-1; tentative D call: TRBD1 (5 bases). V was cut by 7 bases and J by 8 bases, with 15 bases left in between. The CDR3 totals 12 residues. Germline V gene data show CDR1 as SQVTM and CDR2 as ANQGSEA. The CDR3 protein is CSAAWGEDEQFF. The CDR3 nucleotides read TGCAGCGCTGCTTGGGGCGAGGATGAGCAGTTCTTC.

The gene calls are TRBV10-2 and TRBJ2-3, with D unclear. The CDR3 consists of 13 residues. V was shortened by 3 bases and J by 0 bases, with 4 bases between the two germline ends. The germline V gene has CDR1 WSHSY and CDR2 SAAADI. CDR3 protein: CASSDLSTDTQYF. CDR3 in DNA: TGCGCCAGCAGTGACCTGAGCACAGATACGCAGTATTTT.

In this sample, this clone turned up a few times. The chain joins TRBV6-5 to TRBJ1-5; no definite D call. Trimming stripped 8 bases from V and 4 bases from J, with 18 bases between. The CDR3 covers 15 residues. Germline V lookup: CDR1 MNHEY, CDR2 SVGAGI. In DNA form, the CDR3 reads TGTGCCAGCCTATTCCCGAAGCAGGCTAATCAGCCCCAGCATTTT. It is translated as CASLFPKQANQPQHF.

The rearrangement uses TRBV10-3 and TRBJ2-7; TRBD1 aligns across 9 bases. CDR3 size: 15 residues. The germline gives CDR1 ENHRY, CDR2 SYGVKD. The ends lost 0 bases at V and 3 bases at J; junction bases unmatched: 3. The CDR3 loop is CAISESGTGLYEQYF. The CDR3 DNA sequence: TGTGCCATCAGTGAGTCCGGGACAGGGCTCTACGAGCAGTACTTC.

The CDR3, as DNA: TGTGCCAGCTCACCAGCTAGCTTAAACTATGGCTACACCTTC. Its protein product is CASSPASLNYGYTF. The V and J genes are TRBV18 and TRBJ1-2; D remains unclear. Deletions cut 2 bases from V and 2 bases from J, with 9 bases between. Germline V gene data show CDR1 as KGHSH and CDR2 as LQKENI. The CDR3 loop spans 14 amino acids. Full variable domain (missing parts from reference TRBV18 and TRBJ1-2): NAGVMQNPRHLVRRRGQEARLRCSPMKGHSHVYWYRQLPEEGLKFMVYLQKENIIDESGMPKERFSAEFPKEGPSILRIQQVVRGDSAAYFCASSPASLNYGYTFGSGTRLTVV.

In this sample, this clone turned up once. The CDR3, as DNA: TGTGCCAGCAGAGGGAGGGTTGAGGGCAATCAGCCCCAGCATTTT. It codes for CASRGRVEGNQPQHF. This rearrangement joins TRBV6-5 to TRBJ1-5; D is uncertain. Germline V gene data show CDR1 as MNHEY and CDR2 as SVGAGI. This CDR3 has 15 amino acids. The V end was cut by 6 bases, the J end by 2 bases, with 14 bases between.

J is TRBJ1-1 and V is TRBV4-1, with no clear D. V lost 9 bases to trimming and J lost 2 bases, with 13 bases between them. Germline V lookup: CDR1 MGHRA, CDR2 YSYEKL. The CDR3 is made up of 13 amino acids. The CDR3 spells CASKGWNNTEAFF. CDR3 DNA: TGCGCCAGTAAAGGGTGGAATAACACTGAAGCTTTCTTT.

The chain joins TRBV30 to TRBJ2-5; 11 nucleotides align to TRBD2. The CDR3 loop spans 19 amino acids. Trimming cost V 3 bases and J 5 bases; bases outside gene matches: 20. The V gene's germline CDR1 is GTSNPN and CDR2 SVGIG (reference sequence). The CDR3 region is CAWSATGEVAGGPWETQYF. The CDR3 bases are TGTGCCTGGAGCGCTACAGGGGAAGTAGCGGGAGGGCCATGGGAGACCCAGTACTTC.

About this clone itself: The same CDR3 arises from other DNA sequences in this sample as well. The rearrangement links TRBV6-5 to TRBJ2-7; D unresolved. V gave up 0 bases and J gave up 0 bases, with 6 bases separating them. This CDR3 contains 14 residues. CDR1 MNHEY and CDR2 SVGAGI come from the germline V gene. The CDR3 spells CASSYSPGSYEQYF. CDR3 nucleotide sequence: TGTGCCAGCAGTTACTCCCCTGGCTCCTACGAGCAGTACTTC.

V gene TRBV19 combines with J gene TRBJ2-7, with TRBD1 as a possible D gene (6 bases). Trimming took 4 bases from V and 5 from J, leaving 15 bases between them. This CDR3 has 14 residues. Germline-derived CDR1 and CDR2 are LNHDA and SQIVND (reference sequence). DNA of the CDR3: TGTGCCAGTAGTACCCGGGACACCGGCGACGAGCAGTACTTC. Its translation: CASSTRDTGDEQYF.

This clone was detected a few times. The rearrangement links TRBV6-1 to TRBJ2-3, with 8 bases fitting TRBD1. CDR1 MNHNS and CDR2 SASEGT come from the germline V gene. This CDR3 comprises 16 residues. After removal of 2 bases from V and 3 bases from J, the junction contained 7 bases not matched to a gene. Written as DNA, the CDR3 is TGTGCCAGCAGTGAATATCAAGGACAGGGAACAGATACGCAGTATTTT. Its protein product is CASSEYQGQGTDTQYF.

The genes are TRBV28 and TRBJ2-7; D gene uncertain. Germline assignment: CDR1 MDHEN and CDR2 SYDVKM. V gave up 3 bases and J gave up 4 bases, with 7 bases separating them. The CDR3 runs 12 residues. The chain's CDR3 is CASSFGRYEQYF. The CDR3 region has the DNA TGTGCCAGCAGTTTTGGTCGGTACGAGCAGTACTTC.

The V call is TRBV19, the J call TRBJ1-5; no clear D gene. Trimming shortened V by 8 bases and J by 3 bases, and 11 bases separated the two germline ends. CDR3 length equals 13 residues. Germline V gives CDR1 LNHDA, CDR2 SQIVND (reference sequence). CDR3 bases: TGTGCCAGTTCGCTGTATAACAATCAGCCCCAGCATTTT. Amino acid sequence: CASSLYNNQPQHF.

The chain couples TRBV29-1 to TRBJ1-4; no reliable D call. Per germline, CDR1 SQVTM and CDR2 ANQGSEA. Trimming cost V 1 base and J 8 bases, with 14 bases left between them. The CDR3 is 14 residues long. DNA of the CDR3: TGCAGCGTTGAAGGGGTAGTCTCTGGGGAAAAACTGTTTTTT. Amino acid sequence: CSVEGVVSGEKLFF.

CDR3 amino acids: CASSSGQVKETQYF. For the CDR3, the DNA is TGTGCCAGCAGCTCGGGACAGGTGAAAGAGACCCAGTACTTC. The chain couples TRBV11-3 to TRBJ2-5; 8 positions match TRBD1. The CDR3 extends over 14 amino acids. Germline V gene lookup returns CDR1 SGHNT and CDR2 YENEEA. The ends lost 4 bases at V and 3 bases at J; junction bases unmatched: 4.